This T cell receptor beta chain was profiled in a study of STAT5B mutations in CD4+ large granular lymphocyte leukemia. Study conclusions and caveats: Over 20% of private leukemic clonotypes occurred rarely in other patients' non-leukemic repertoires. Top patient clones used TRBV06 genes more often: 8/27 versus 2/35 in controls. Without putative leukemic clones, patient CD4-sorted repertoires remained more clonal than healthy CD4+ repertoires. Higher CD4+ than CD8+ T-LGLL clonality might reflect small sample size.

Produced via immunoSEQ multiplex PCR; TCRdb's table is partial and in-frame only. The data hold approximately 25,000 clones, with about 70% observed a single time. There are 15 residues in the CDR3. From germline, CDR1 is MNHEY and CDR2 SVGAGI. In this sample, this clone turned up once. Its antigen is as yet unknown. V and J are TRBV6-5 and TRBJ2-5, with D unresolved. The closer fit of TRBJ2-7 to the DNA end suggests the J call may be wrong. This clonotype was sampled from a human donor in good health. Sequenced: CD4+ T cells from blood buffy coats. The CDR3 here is CASRPAAQLSYEQYF. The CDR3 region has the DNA TGTGCCAGCAGACCCGCGGCCCAGCTCTCATACGAGCAGTACTTC.